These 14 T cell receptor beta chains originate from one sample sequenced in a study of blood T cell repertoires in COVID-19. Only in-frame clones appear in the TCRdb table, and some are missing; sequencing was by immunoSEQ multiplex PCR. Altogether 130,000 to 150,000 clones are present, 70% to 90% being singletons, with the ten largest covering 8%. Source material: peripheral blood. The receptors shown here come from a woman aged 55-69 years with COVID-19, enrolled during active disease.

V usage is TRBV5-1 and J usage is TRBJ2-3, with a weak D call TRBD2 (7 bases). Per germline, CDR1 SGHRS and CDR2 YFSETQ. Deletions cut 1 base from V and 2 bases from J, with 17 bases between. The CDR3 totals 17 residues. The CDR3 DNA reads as TGCGCCAGCAGCTTGATCTATGGCGGGGGCTCCACAGATACGCAGTATTTT. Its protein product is CASSLIYGGGSTDTQYF.

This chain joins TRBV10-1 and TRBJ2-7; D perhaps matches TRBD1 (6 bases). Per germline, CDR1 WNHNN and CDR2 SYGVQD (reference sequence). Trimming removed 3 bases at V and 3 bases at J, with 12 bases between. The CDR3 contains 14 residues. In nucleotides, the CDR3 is TGCGCCAGCAGTGAACTGGACAGAGACTACGAGCAGTACTTC. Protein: CASSELDRDYEQYF.

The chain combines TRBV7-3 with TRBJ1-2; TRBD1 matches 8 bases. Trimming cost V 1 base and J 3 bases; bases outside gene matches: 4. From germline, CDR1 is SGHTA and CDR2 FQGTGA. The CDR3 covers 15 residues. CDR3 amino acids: CASSLMGQADYGYTF. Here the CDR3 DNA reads TGTGCCAGCAGCTTAATGGGACAGGCGGACTATGGCTACACCTTC.

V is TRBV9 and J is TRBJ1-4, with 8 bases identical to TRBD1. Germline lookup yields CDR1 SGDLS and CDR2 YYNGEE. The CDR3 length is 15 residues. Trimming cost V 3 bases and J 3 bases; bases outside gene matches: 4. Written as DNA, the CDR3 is TGTGCCAGCAGCGCCCGGACAGGGCCTAATGAAAAACTGTTTTTT. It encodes CASSARTGPNEKLFF.

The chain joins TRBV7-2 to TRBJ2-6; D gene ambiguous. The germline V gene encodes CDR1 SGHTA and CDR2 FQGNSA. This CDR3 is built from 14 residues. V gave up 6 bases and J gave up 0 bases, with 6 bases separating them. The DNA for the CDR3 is TGTGCCAGCAGGGTGGCCTCTGGGGCCAACGTCCTGACTTTC. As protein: CASRVASGANVLTF.

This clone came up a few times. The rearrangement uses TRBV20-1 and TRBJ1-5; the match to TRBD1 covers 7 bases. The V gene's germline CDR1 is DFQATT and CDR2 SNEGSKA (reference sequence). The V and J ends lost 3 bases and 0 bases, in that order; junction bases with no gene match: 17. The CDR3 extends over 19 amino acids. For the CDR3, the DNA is TGCAGTGCTAGTAGCGGGAGGGGGCAGAGGGTGGGTAGCAATCAGCCCCAGCATTTT. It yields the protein CSASSGRGQRVGSNQPQHF.

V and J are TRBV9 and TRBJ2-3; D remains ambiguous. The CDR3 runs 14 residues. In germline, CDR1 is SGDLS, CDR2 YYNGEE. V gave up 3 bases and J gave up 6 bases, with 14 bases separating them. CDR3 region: CASSGDSLGDTQYF. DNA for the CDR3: TGTGCCAGCAGCGGCGACTCCCTCGGGGATACGCAGTATTTT.

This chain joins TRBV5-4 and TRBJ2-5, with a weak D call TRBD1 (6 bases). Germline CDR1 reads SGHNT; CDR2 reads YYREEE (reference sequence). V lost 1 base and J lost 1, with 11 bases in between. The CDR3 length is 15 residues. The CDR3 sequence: CASSLPTGTQETQYF. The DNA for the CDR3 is TGTGCCAGCAGCTTGCCCACAGGGACCCAAGAGACCCAGTACTTC.

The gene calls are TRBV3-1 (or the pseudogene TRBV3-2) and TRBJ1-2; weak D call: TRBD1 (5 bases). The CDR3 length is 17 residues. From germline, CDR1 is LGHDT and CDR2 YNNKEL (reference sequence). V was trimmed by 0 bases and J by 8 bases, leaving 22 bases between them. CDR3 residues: CASSQDLGAGTAGGYTF. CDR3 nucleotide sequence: TGTGCCAGCAGCCAAGATCTTGGGGCCGGGACCGCGGGGGGCTACACCTTC.

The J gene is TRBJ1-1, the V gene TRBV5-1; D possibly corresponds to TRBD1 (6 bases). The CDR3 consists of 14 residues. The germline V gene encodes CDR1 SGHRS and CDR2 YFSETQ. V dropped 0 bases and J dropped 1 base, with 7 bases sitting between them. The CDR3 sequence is CASSLGDKNTEAFF. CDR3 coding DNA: TGCGCCAGCAGCTTGGGGGACAAGAACACTGAAGCTTTCTTT.

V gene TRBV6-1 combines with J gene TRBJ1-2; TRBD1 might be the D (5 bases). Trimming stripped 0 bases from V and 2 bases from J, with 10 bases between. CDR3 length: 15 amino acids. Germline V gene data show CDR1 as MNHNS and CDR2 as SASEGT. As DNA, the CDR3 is TGTGCCAGCAGTGAAGCGGGACTACTCAACTATGGCTACACCTTC. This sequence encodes CASSEAGLLNYGYTF.

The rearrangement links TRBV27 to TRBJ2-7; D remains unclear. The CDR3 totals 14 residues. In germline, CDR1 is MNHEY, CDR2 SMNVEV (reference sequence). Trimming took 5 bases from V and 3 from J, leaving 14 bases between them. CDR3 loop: CASSPYVQDYEQYF. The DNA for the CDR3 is TGTGCCAGCAGTCCCTACGTTCAAGACTACGAGCAGTACTTC.

The CDR3 DNA reads as TGCGCCAGCAGCTTGGTCGGGCAGAGGGCTGAAAAACTGTTTTTT. Protein product: CASSLVGQRAEKLFF. The V gene is TRBV5-1, the J gene TRBJ1-4, with D hard to call. Per the germline V gene, CDR1 is SGHRS and CDR2 is YFSETQ. Trimming shortened V by 0 bases and J by 7 bases, and 13 bases separated the two germline ends. This CDR3 is 15 amino acids long.

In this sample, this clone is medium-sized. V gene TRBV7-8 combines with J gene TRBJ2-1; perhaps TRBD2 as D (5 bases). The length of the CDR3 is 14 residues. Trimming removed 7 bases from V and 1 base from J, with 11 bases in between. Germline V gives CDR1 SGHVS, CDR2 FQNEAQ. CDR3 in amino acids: CASTHGESYNEQFF. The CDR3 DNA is TGTGCCAGCACCCACGGGGAATCCTACAATGAGCAGTTCTTC.